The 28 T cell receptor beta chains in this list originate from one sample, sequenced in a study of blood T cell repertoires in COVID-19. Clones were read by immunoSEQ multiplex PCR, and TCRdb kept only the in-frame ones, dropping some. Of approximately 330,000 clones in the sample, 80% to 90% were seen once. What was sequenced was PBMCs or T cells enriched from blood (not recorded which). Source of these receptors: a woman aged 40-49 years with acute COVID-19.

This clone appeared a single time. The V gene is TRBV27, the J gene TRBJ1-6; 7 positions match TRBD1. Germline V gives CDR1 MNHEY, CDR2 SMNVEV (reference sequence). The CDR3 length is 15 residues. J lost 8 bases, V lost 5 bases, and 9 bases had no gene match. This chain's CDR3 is CASSVGTDLDSPLHF. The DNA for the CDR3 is TGTGCCAGCAGTGTAGGGACAGACTTAGATTCACCCCTCCACTTT.

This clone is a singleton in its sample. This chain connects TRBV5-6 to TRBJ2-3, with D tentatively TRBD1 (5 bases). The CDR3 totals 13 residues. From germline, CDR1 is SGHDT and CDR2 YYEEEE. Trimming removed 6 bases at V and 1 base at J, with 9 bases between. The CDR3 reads CASIQGGTDTQYF. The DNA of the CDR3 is TGTGCCAGCATCCAAGGGGGCACAGATACGCAGTATTTT.

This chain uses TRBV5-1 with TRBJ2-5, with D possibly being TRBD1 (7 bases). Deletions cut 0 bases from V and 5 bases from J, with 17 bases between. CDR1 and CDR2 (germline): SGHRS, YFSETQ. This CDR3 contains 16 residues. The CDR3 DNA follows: TGCGCCAGCAGCTTGGGCGCCGGGCCAGGGGGGGAGACCCAGTACTTC. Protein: CASSLGAGPGGETQYF.

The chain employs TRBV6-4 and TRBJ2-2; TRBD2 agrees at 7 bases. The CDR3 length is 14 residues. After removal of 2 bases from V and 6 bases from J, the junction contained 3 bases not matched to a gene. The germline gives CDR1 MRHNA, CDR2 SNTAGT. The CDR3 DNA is TGTGCCAGCAGTGACGTTGGACTAGCCGGGGAGCTGTTTTTT. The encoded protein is CASSDVGLAGELFF.

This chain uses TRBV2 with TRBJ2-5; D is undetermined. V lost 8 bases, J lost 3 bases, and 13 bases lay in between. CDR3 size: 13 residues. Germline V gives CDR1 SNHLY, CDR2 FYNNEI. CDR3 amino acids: CASASEREETQYF. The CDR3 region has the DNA TGTGCCAGCGCGTCCGAGCGAGAAGAGACCCAGTACTTC. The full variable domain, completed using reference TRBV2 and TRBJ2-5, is EPEVTQTPSHQVTQMGQEVILRCVPISNHLYFYWYRQILGQKVEFLVSFYNNEISEKSEIFDDQFSVERPDGSNFTLKIRSTKLEDSAMYFCASASEREETQYFGPGTRLLVL.

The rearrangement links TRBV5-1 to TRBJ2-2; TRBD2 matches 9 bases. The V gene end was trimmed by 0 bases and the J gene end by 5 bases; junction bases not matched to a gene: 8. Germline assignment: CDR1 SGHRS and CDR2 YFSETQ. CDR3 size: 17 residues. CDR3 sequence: CASSLEGTSLGTGELFF. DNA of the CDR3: TGCGCCAGCAGCTTGGAAGGGACTAGCCTTGGAACCGGGGAGCTGTTTTTT.

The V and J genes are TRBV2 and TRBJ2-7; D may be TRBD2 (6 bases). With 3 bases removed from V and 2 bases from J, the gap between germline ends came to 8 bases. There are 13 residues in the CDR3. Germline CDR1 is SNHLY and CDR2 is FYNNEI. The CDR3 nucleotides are TGTGCCAGCAGTGATGGAGGGACCTACGAGCAGTACTTC. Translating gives CASSDGGTYEQYF.

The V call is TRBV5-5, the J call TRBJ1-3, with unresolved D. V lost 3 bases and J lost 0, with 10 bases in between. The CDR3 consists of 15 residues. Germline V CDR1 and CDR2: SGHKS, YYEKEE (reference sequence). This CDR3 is CASSSLGSSGNTIYF. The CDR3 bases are TGTGCCAGCAGCTCATTAGGGAGCTCTGGAAACACCATATATTTT.

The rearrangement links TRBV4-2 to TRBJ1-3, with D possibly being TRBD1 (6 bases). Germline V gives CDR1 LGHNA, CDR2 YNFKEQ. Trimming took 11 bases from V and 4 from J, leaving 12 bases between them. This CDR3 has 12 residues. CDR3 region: CAAGAGGNTIYF. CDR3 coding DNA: TGTGCCGCGGGGGCCGGAGGAAACACCATATATTTT.

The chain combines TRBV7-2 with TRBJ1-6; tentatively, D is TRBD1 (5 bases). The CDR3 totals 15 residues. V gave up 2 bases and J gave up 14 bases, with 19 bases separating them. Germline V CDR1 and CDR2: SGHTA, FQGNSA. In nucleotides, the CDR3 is TGTGCCAGCAGCTTATCACAGGCCGTGGAGAGGTCCCTCCACTTT. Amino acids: CASSLSQAVERSLHF.

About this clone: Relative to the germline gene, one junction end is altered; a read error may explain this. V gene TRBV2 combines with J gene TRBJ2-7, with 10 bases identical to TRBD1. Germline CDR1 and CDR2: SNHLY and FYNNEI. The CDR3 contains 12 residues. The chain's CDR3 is CASRADRGPPPF. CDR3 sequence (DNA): TGTGCCAGCAGGGCAGACAGGGGGCCTCCTCCCTTC. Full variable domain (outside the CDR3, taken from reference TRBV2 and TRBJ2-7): EPEVTQTPSHQVTQMGQEVILRCVPISNHLYFYWYRQILGQKVEFLVSFYNNEISEKSEIFDDQFSVERPDGSNFTLKIRSTKLEDSAMYFCASRADRGPPPFGPGTRLTVT.

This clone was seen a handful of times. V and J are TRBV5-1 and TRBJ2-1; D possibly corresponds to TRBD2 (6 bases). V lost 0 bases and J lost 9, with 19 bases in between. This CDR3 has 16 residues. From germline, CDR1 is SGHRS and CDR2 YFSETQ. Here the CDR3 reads CASSLDGTAGWGEQFF. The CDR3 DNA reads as TGCGCCAGCAGCTTGGATGGGACCGCGGGATGGGGTGAGCAGTTCTTC.

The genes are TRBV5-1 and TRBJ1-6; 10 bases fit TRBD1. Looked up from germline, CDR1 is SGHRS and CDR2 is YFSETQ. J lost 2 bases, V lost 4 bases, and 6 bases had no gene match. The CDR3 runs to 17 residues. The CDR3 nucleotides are TGCGCCAGCAGCCAAAAGGGACAGGGGACCTATAATTCACCCCTCCACTTT. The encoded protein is CASSQKGQGTYNSPLHF. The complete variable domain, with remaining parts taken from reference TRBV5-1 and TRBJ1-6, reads KAGVTQTPRYLIKTRGQQVTLSCSPISGHRSVSWYQQTPGQGLQFLFEYFSETQRNKGNFPGRFSGRQFSNSRSEMNVSTLELGDSALYLCASSQKGQGTYNSPLHFGNGTRLTVT.

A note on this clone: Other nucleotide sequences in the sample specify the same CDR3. CDR3 sequence: CASSLLGRDTDTQYF. The CDR3 region has the DNA TGTGCCAGCAGCTTGCTGGGGAGGGACACAGATACGCAGTATTTT. The chain carries TRBV7-2 and TRBJ2-3; 7 bases map to TRBD2. Germline V gene sequence: CDR1 SGHTA, CDR2 FQGNSA. This CDR3 has 15 residues. Losses at the gene ends were 3 bases for V and 2 bases for J; bases not matched to a gene: 5.

CDR3 in DNA: TGTGCCAGCAGCCGAGACAGGAATAATGAAAAACTGTTTTTT. Residues: CASSRDRNNEKLFF. V gene TRBV14 combines with J gene TRBJ1-4; possibly TRBD1 for D (6 bases). Trimming took off 4 bases at V and 4 bases at J, with 10 bases between the two ends. This CDR3 is built from 14 residues. Germline V CDR1 and CDR2: SGHDN, FVKESK.

The CDR3 bases are TGTGCCAGTAGTATCCGACTAGGTTCCTATGAGCAGTTCTTC. Translation: CASSIRLGSYEQFF. This chain connects TRBV19 to TRBJ2-1, with D possibly matching TRBD2 (6 bases). The ends were cut back, 3 bases at V and 8 bases at J, with 14 bases in the middle. The CDR3 contains 14 residues. Germline assignment: CDR1 LNHDA and CDR2 SQIVND (reference sequence).

In DNA, the CDR3 is TGTGCCAGCAGCCATACGGCCCCTAGCGGGAGGACGGGCACCGGGGAGCTGTTTTTT. Translated, it gives CASSHTAPSGRTGTGELFF. The chain recombines TRBV3-1 (or the pseudogene TRBV3-2) with TRBJ2-2; 11 bases map to TRBD2. Trimming removed 3 bases from V and 4 bases from J; junction bases left unmatched: 13. Germline V gene sequence: CDR1 LGHDT, CDR2 YNNKEL (reference sequence). This CDR3 comprises 19 residues.

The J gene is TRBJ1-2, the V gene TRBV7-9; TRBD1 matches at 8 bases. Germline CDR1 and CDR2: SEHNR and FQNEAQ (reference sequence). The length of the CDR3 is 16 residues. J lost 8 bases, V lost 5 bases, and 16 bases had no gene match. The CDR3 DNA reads TGTGCCAGCAGCCAAGGACAGGGTAAAGTGTTCGGGGGCTACACCTTC. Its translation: CASSQGQGKVFGGYTF.

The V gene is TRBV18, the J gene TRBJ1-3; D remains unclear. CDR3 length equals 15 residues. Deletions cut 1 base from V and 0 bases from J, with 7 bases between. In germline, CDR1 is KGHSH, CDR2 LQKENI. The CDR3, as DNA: TGTGCCAGCTCACCACTAAGCACCTCTGGAAACACCATATATTTT. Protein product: CASSPLSTSGNTIYF.

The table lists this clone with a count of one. The CDR3 here is CASSLGTPGEQYF. CDR3 coding DNA: TGTGCCAGCAGCTTAGGCACCCCCGGCGAGCAGTACTTC. The rearrangement joins TRBV13 to TRBJ2-7; no definite D call. The CDR3 covers 13 residues. The V end lost 0 bases, the J end lost 6 bases, and 9 bases lay between the germline ends. Germline V CDR1 and CDR2: PRHDT, FYEKMQ (reference sequence). The whole variable domain, filled in from reference TRBV13 and TRBJ2-7, reads AAGVIQSPRHLIKEKRETATLKCYPIPRHDTVYWYQQGPGQDPQFLISFYEKMQSDKGSIPDRFSAQQFSDYHSELNMSSLELGDSALYFCASSLGTPGEQYFGPGTRLTVT.

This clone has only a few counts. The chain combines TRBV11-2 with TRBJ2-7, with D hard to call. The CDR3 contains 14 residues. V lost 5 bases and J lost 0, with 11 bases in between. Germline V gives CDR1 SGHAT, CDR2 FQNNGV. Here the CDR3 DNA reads TGTGCCAGCAGCCCGCCTAAAGCCTCCTACGAGCAGTACTTC. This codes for CASSPPKASYEQYF.

CDR3 sequence (DNA): TGTGCCAGCAGCTTGCCGGGCCCCGGGAAGGCTGAAGCTTTCTTT. Its translation: CASSLPGPGKAEAFF. The chain carries TRBV5-6 and TRBJ1-1; D gene unclear. V was clipped by 1 base and J by 6 bases, with 16 bases between them. Germline V gene lookup returns CDR1 SGHDT and CDR2 YYEEEE. The CDR3 length is 15 residues.

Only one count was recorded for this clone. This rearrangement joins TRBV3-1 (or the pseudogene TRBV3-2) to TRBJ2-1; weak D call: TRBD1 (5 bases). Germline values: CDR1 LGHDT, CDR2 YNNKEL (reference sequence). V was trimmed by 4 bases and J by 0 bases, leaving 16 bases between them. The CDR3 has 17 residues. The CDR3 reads CASSPLGPISSYNEQFF. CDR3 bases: TGTGCCAGCAGCCCCTTGGGGCCCATAAGCTCCTACAATGAGCAGTTCTTC.

The CDR3 region has the DNA TGTGCCACCAGAGGACTAGCGGGAGGACCGGGGTACAATGAGCAGTTCTTC. This translates into CATRGLAGGPGYNEQFF. The V and J genes are TRBV24-1 and TRBJ2-1; TRBD2 matches 14 bases. V was pared by 7 bases and J by 4 bases, with 8 bases of the junction left unmatched. CDR1 is KGHDR, CDR2 SFDVKD, per germline. There are 17 residues in the CDR3.

The CDR3 spells CASSQDRLRGEQYF. The DNA of the CDR3 is TGTGCCAGCAGCCAAGATAGGCTAAGGGGCGAGCAGTACTTC. The V gene is TRBV3-1 (or the pseudogene TRBV3-2), the J gene TRBJ2-7, with D possibly being TRBD1 (5 bases). V lost 0 bases and J lost 6, with 12 bases in between. Germline assignment: CDR1 LGHDT and CDR2 YNNKEL (reference sequence). The CDR3 covers 14 residues.

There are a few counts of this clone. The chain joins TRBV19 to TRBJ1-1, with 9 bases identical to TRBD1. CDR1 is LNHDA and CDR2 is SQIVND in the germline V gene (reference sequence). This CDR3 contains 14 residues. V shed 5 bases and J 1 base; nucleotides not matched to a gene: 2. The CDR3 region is CASSPGQGNTEAFF. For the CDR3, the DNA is TGTGCCAGTAGTCCGGGACAGGGGAACACTGAAGCTTTCTTT.

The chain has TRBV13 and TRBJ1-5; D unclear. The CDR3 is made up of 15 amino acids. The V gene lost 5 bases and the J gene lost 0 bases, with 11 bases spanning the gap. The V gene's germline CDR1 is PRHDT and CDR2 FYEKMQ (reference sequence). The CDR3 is CASSARDFSNQPQHF. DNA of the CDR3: TGTGCCAGCAGCGCCCGGGATTTTAGCAATCAGCCCCAGCATTTT.

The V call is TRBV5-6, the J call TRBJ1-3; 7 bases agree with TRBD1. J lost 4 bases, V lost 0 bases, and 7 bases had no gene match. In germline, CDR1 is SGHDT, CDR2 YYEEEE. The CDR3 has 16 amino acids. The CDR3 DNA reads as TGTGCCAGCAGCTTGGTAGACAGGGAGTCCGGAAACACCATATATTTT. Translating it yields CASSLVDRESGNTIYF.